The entry that follows covers one T cell receptor (beta chain) sequence. Its antigen is currently unknown. This specimen comes from a study of Ad26.COV2.S vaccination and SARS-CoV-2 variants. Study-wide points: Comparability of non-spike TCR breadth was observed across vaccine and placebo recipients.

The assay was immunoSEQ multiplex PCR, and TCRdb's table has in-frame clones only and misses some. The repertoire has about 350,000 clones, 88% of them found once; the top ten carry approximately 5.9%. Treatment here: 15 to 20 received Ad26.COV2.S at low or high dose, single or two shots; 5 received placebo; per-sample allocation not given. The study sampled participants on day 63 after the first vaccine or placebo injection. The CDR3 loop spans 15 amino acids. The V gene is TRBV21-1, the J gene TRBJ2-5; the table assigns TRBD1, which was not confirmed against the DNA. TRBV21-1 is a documented pseudogene. The sequence derives from a person between 18 and 65 years old who received the Ad26.COV2.S COVID-19 vaccine or a placebo. Sequences were derived from peripheral blood, sampled in a trial of Ad26.COV2.S vaccine versus placebo. The CDR3 here is CASSKMTGAQETQYF. The DNA of the CDR3 is TGTGCCAGCAGCAAGATGACAGGGGCGCAAGAGACCCAGTACTTC.